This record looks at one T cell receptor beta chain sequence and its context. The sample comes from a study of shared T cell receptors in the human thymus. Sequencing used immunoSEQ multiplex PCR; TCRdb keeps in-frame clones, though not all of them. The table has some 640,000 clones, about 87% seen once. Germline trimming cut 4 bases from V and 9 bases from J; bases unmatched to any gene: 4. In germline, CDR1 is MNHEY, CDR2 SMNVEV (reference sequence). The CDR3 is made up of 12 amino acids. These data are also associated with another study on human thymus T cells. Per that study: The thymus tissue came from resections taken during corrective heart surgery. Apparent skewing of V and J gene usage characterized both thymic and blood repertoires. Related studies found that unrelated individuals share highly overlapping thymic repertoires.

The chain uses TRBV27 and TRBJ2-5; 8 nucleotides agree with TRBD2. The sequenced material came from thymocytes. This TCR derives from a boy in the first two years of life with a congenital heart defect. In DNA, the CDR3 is TGTGCCAGCAGTTCACTGCGGGGGGCCCAGTACTTC. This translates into CASSSLRGAQYF.